This TCR beta chain appears in the sequencing data of a study of siplizumab effects on memory and regulatory T cells. Researchers sequenced unstimulated naive, memory, effector memory and TEMRA subsets in three donor pairs. The J segment lost 6 bases and the V segment lost 0 bases, leaving 11 bases of the junction unmatched. This CDR3 spans 17 amino acids. Germline CDR1 is SGHAT and CDR2 is FQNNGV. General study findings and limits: The authors could not assign a naive or memory phenotype to roughly 80-96% of proliferating CD4+ or CD8+ clones. Mappable alloreactive CD4+ clones were on average around 66% Treg-derived with siplizumab, 26.9% in controls.

Each sample had around 110,000 TCR templates assayed. Sequencing was performed with immunoSEQ multiplex PCR; in TCRdb, only in-frame clones are kept and a portion is missing. The sample lists over 55,000 clones; around four fifths were seen once. A note on this clone: Its target is not known.

The gene calls are TRBV11-2 and TRBJ2-5; 9 nucleotides line up with TRBD2. Sequencing was carried out using memory CD4+ T cells sorted from blood. The TCR sequence derives from a human donor in good health. CDR3 region: CASSLDLAVAGEKTQYF. The CDR3 DNA sequence: TGTGCCAGCAGCTTAGATCTGGCGGTAGCGGGAGAAAAGACCCAGTACTTC.